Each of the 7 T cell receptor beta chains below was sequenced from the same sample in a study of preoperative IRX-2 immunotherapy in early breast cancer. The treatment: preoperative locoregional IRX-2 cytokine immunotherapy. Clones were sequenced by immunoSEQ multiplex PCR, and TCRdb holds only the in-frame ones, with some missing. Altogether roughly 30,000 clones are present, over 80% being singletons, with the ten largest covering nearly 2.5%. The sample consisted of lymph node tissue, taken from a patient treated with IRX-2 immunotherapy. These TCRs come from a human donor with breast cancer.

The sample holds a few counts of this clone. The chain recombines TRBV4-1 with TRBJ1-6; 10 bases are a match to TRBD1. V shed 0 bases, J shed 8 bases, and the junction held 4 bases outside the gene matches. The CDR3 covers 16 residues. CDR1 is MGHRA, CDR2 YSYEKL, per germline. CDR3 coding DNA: TGCGCCAGCAGCCAAGATGATGGGACAGGGGATTCACCCCTCCACTTT. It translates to CASSQDDGTGDSPLHF.

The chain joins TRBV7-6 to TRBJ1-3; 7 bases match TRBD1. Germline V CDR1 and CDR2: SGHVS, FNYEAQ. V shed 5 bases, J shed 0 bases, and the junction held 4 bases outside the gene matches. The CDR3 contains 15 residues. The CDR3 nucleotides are TGTGCCAGCAGCCGACAGGGTTCCTCTGGAAACACCATATATTTT. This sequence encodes CASSRQGSSGNTIYF.

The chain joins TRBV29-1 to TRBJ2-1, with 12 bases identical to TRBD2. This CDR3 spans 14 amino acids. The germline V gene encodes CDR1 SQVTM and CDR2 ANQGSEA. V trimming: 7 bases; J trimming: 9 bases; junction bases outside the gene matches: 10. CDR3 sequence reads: CSGGLAGRGLEQFF. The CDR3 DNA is TGCAGCGGCGGACTAGCGGGGAGAGGTCTTGAGCAGTTCTTC.

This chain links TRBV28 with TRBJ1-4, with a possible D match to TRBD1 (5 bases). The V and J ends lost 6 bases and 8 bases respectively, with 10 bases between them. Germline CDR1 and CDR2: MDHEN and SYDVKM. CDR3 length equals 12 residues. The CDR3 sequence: CASRQGPEKLFF. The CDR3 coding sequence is TGTGCCAGCAGGCAGGGTCCCGAAAAACTGTTTTTT.

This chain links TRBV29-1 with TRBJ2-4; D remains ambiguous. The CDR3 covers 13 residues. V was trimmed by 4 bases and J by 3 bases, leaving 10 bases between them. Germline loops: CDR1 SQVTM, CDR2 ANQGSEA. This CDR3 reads CSVGMRFKNIQYF. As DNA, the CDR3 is TGCAGCGTTGGAATGAGATTCAAAAACATTCAGTACTTC.

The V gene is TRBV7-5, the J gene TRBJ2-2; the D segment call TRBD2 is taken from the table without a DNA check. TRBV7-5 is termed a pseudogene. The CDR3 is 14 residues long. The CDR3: CASSSGRPTGELFF. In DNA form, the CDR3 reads TGTGCCAGCAGCTCCGGGAGGCCTACCGGGGAGCTGTTTTTT.

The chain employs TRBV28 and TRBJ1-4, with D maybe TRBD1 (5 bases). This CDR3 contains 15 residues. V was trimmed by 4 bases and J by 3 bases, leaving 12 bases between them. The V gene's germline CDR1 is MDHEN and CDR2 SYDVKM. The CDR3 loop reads CASSSAGRANEKLFF. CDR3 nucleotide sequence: TGTGCCAGCAGTTCCGCGGGACGGGCTAATGAAAAACTGTTTTTT.